This T cell receptor beta chain derives from a study of cytomegalovirus exposure and HLA in healthy donors. Study as a whole: Out of roughly 170 million T cells, an earlier analysis found over 100 million unique TCR beta sequences in total. Study-wide results and caveats: TCR beta V- and J-gene trimming, according to a later analysis, was linked to a missense DCLRE1C variant.

The PCR used 60 Vbeta and 13 Jbeta primers. Profiled with immunoSEQ multiplex PCR; TCRdb holds only in-frame clones, not every one. The sample holds some 92,000 clones; approximately 80% are singletons and the top ten take approximately 2.8%. About this clone: The target antigen is unknown.

Germline assignment: CDR1 KGHSH and CDR2 LQKENI. This CDR3 is built from 18 residues. The ends lost 7 bases at V and 0 bases at J; junction bases unmatched: 11. Sequencing was carried out using PBMCs. The chain links TRBV18 to TRBJ2-3, with TRBD2 matching over 12 bases. The sequence was obtained from a man aged 25 to 40 in good health and CMV-seronegative. The CDR3 region is CASFPRPTSGGSTDTQYF. In DNA, the CDR3 is TGTGCCAGCTTCCCTCGCCCGACTAGCGGGGGTAGCACAGATACGCAGTATTTT.